This T cell receptor (beta chain) was profiled in a study of radiotherapy plus CTLA-4 blockade in lung cancer. Study-wide context: Among all patients, approximately 17% showed objective responses, while more than 25% had disease control.

Germline loops: CDR1 MNHEY, CDR2 SMNVEV (reference sequence). The ends were cut back, 11 bases at V and 3 bases at J, with 14 bases in the middle. The CDR3 sequence is 14 residues long. Some clones are missing from TCRdb's copy, which holds only in-frame ones; the method was immunoSEQ multiplex PCR. The sample includes tens of thousands of clones, approximately 79% of them seen just once. Study results and limitations: After radiotherapy and ipilimumab, tumor-derived clones expanded in peripheral blood. Early blood T cell clone changes and increased post-radiation serum interferon-beta were reportedly the strongest response predictors.

With ipilimumab providing CTLA-4 blockade, focal radiation was administered to patients who had chemo-refractory metastatic non-small-cell lung cancer. This clone was picked up one time. Its antigen remains unidentified. This chain connects TRBV27 to TRBJ2-6; D unclear. Here the sequenced sample was peripheral blood, taken from a patient treated with radiotherapy plus ipilimumab. This TCR derives from a human donor with non-small cell lung cancer who had stable disease on radiotherapy plus ipilimumab. The CDR3, as DNA: TGTGCCCTAAGAGCCAGTAATGGGGCCAACGTCCTGACTTTC. Translating gives CALRASNGANVLTF.